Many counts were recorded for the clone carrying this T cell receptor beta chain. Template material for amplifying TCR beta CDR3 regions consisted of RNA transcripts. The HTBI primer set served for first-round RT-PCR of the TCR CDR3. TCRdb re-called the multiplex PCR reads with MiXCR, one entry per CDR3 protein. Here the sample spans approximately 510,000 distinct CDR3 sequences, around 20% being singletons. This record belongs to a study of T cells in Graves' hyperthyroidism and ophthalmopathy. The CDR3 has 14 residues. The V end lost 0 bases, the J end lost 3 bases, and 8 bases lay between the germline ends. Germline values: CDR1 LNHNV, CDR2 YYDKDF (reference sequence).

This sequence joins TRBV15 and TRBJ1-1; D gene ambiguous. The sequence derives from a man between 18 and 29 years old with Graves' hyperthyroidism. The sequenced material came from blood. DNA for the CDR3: TGTGCCACCAGCAGAGATCACATAGACACTGAAGCTTTCTTT. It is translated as CATSRDHIDTEAFF.